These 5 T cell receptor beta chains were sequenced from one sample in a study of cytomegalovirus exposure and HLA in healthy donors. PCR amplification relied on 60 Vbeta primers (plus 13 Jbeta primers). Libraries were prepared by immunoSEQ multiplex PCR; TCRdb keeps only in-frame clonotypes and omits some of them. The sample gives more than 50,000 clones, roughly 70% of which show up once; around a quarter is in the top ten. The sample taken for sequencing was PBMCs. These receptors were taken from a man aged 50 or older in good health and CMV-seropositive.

CDR3 in DNA: TGTGCCAGCAGTTACGGGGGGGCCAGGGGACAGCCCCAGCATTTT. It encodes CASSYGGARGQPQHF. This chain links TRBV6-6 with TRBJ1-5, with D possibly matching TRBD1 (6 bases). Germline lookup yields CDR1 MNHNY and CDR2 SVGAGI (reference sequence). The V and J ends lost 2 bases and 7 bases respectively, with 15 bases between them. CDR3 size: 15 residues.

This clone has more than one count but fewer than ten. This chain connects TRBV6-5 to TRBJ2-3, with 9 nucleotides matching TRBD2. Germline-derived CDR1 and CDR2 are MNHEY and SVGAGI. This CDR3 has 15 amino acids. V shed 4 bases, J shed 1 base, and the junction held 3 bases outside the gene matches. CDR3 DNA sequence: TGTGCCAGCAGTTTGGTAGCGGGGGGCACAGATACGCAGTATTTT. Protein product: CASSLVAGGTDTQYF.

The CDR3 protein is CASSFKRNQPQHF. The CDR3, as DNA: TGTGCCAGCAGTTTCAAGAGGAATCAGCCCCAGCATTTT. The gene calls are TRBV27 and TRBJ1-5; D remains ambiguous. Germline loops: CDR1 MNHEY, CDR2 SMNVEV (reference sequence). The CDR3 runs 13 residues. Trimming took off 3 bases at V and 4 bases at J, with 7 bases between the two ends.

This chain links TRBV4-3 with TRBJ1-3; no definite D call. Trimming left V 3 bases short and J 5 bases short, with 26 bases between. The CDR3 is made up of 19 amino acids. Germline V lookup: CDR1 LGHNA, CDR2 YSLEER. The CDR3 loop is CASSQGGPFDRLARNTIYF. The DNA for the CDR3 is TGCGCCAGCAGCCAGGGAGGGCCCTTCGACCGACTAGCTAGAAACACCATATATTTT.

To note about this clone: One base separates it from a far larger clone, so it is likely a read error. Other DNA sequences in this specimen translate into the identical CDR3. CDR3 sequence reads: CASSEAWGPHIQYF. DNA for the CDR3: TGTGCCAGCAGTGAAGCTTGGGGCCCCCACATTCAGTACTTC. This chain uses TRBV6-1 with TRBJ2-4, with a possible D match to TRBD1 (5 bases). This CDR3 is 14 amino acids long. From germline, CDR1 is MNHNS and CDR2 SASEGT. Between the trimmed V and J ends, which lost 0 bases and 8 bases, there was a span of 11 bases.